A selection of T cell receptor beta chains follows, all from one sample in a study of shared clonotypes between healthy human individuals. Repertoires were generated with immunoSEQ multiplex PCR, while TCRdb's copy carries only in-frame clones and drops some. The sample holds more than 2 million clones, 85% to 95% seen once. The sequencing sample was made of naive CD4+ T cells sorted from blood. The receptor set was obtained from a man between 18 and 29 years old in good health. CDR3s include the opening cysteine and the closing phenylalanine or tryptophan. The D gene is left open where the match is weak. Clone size, where shown, is once, few, many, or a class for clones that have expanded.

TRBD2	TRBV5-1	-	TRBJ2-7	TGCGCCAGCAGCTGGGGGACTAGCGGATACGAGCAGTACTTC	CASSWGTSGYEQYF
TRBD2	TRBV6-1	-	TRBJ2-3	TGTGCCAGCAGTGAAGCGGGAGGGCTTGCAGATACGCAGTATTTT	CASSEAGGLADTQYF
-	TRBV9	-	TRBJ1-1	TGTGCCAGCAGCGTAGATTCGGGCTGGGGCACTGAAGCTTTCTTT	CASSVDSGWGTEAFF
-	TRBV6-1	-	TRBJ2-5	TGTGCCAGCAGTGTTCCGGGACCTCCGGAGACCCAGTACTTC	CASSVPGPPETQYF
-	TRBV7-9	few	TRBJ2-7	TGTGCCAGCAGCTTGAGCTCCTACGAGCAGTACTTC	CASSLSSYEQYF
TRBD2	TRBV29-1	many	TRBJ2-3	TGCAGCGTTGAATCGACTAGCGGGGCAGATACGCAGTATTTT	CSVESTSGADTQYF
-	TRBV29-1	-	TRBJ1-2	TGCAGCGTACGTGCGAGGGGGGTCTATGGCTACACCTTC	CSVRARGVYGYTF
-	TRBV27	-	TRBJ1-1	TGTGCCAGCAGTTTATGGGGAGCTTCCGGCACTGAAGCTTTCTTT	CASSLWGASGTEAFF
-	TRBV6-5	-	TRBJ1-2	TGTGCCAGCAGTTACTCGTCCCGACCCACCCCATATGGCTACACCTTC	CASSYSSRPTPYGYTF
-	TRBV6-6	-	TRBJ2-1	TGTGCCAGCAGTTACAGCCCTTACAATGAGCAGTTCTTC	CASSYSPYNEQFF
TRBD2	TRBV6-1	-	TRBJ2-1	TGTGCCAGCACCCAAAGCGGGGTCCCCGTCAGGGAGCAGTTCTTC	CASTQSGVPVREQFF
-	TRBV2	-	TRBJ1-4	TGTGCTTCTAGAGGGCAGTCAACTAATGAAAAACTGTTTTTT	CASRGQSTNEKLFF
-	TRBV19	-	TRBJ1-6	TGTGCCAGTAGTATGAGTAATTCACCCCTCCACTTT	CASSMSNSPLHF
-	TRBV12-2	-	TRBJ1-1	TGTGCAAGTCGCTTAGCCCCTCAGGGAGCTTTCTTT	CASRLAPQGAFF
-	TRBV11-2	-	TRBJ1-6	TGTGCCAGCAGCTTAGAGGCCTCTAAGGGTGCACCCCTCCACTTT	CASSLEASKGAPLHF
TRBD2	TRBV18	-	TRBJ2-3	TGTGCCAGCTCACTCAGACTAGCGGGAGGTGCAGATACGCAGTATTTT	CASSLRLAGGADTQYF
-	TRBV30	-	TRBJ1-5	TGTGCCTGGAGTCCGGGGGCCAATCAGCCCCAGCATTTT	CAWSPGANQPQHF
-	TRBV10-3	-	TRBJ2-2	TGTGCCATCAACAGGGCGAACACCGGGGAGCTGTTTTTT	CAINRANTGELFF